The clone carrying this T cell receptor (beta chain) appeared many times. These data originate in a study of low-dose radiotherapy and immunotherapy resistance in tumors. Study information: Individuals in Cohort 2 had 1 Gy per fraction every two weeks, adding up to 13 Gy over 26 weeks.

V lost 1 base and J 8 bases, leaving 10 bases between the germline ends. The germline gives CDR1 MGHRA, CDR2 YSYEKL. The CDR3 covers 13 residues. Documented time point: after trial treatment. Treatment defined: LDRT plus nivolumab, ipilimumab, low-dose cyclophosphamide and aspirin (RACIN trial). With TRAV- and TRBV-specific primers, first-strand cDNA was made, covering the alpha and beta chains. TCRs underwent about 20 PCR cycles of amplification with a constant-region primer and V-primer adapter. One entry per CDR3 protein results from TCRdb running MiXCR on the reads. The table includes tens of thousands of distinct CDR3 sequences, about half detected once.

This rearrangement joins TRBV4-1 to TRBJ2-3; D call uncertain. The specimen was PBMCs, collected after low-dose radiotherapy plus immunotherapy. The TCR sequence derives from a male donor with gallbladder cancer. In DNA form, the CDR3 reads TGCGCCAGCAGCCAAGCTATTCCCAGTACGCAGTATTTT. Residues: CASSQAIPSTQYF.